These 21 T cell receptor beta chains came from one sample sequenced in a study of T cells in Graves' hyperthyroidism and ophthalmopathy. Regions amplified from RNA transcripts were the TCR beta CDR3 regions. First-round RT-PCR with HTBI primers amplified the TCR CDR3 region. TCRdb reprocessed the multiplex PCR reads via MiXCR and lists one record per CDR3 protein. Among fewer than 500,000 distinct CDR3 sequences, approximately 13% were seen once, and the ten largest hold about 20%. The specimen sequenced was blood. The receptors here all came from a man between 25 and 39 years old with Graves' hyperthyroidism that later progressed to Graves' ophthalmopathy.

This clonotype was recorded many times. The chain is built from TRBV11-2 and TRBJ2-7; D not resolved. There are 16 residues in the CDR3. Germline V lookup: CDR1 SGHAT, CDR2 FQNNGV. V lost 1 base, J lost 0 bases, and 13 bases lay in between. The CDR3: CASSLGNPFDSYEQYF. CDR3 coding DNA: TGTGCCAGCAGCTTAGGGAATCCCTTCGACTCCTACGAGCAGTACTTC.

The J gene is TRBJ2-5, the V gene TRBV25-1; D tentatively fits TRBD1 or TRBD2 (5 bases each). From germline, CDR1 is MGHDK and CDR2 SYGVNS. The CDR3 consists of 14 residues. V lost 3 bases and J lost 2, with 10 bases in between. CDR3 sequence: CASSDLGVQETQYF. Written as DNA, the CDR3 is TGTGCCAGCAGTGATTTGGGGGTTCAAGAGACCCAGTACTTC.

Here the CDR3 DNA reads TGTGCCAGCAGTTTATACGGGGGTAGCGACGAGCAGTACTTC. This translates into CASSLYGGSDEQYF. The chain recombines TRBV28 with TRBJ2-7, with a tentative D call TRBD2 (6 bases). This CDR3 has 14 amino acids. Germline-derived CDR1 and CDR2 are MDHEN and SYDVKM. The ends were cut back, 1 base at V and 5 bases at J, with 12 bases in the middle.

The CDR3 bases are TGTGCCATCAGTGTCCAGCAATACACCGGGGAGCTGTTTTTT. Translated, it gives CAISVQQYTGELFF. The chain links TRBV10-3 to TRBJ2-2; D not resolved. Per germline, CDR1 ENHRY and CDR2 SYGVKD. The CDR3 loop spans 14 amino acids. The germline V and J ends were trimmed by 4 bases and 3 bases, with 9 bases remaining between them.

V usage is TRBV20-1 and J usage is TRBJ1-1, with D possibly being TRBD1 (5 bases). This CDR3 has 13 amino acids. From germline, CDR1 is DFQATT and CDR2 SNEGSKA (reference sequence). With 6 bases removed from V and 1 base from J, the gap between germline ends came to 12 bases. CDR3 sequence (DNA): TGCAGTGCCACCCCGACAGCGAACACTGAAGCTTTCTTT. The encoded protein is CSATPTANTEAFF.

The chain employs TRBV5-6 and TRBJ1-2; D gene uncertain. CDR1 is SGHDT and CDR2 is YYEEEE in the germline V gene. This CDR3 comprises 16 residues. Trimming removed 0 bases from V and 1 base from J, with 13 bases in between. The CDR3 region is CASSLGQRLINYGYTF. CDR3 sequence (DNA): TGTGCCAGCAGCTTGGGACAACGCCTTATTAACTATGGCTACACCTTC. Using reference TRBV5-6 and TRBJ1-2 for the parts outside the CDR3, the full variable domain is DAGVTQSPTHLIKTRGQQVTLRCSPKSGHDTVSWYQQALGQGPQFIFQYYEEEERQRGNFPDRFSGHQFPNYSSELNVNALLLGDSALYLCASSLGQRLINYGYTFGSGTRLTVV.

This clonotype has just a few counts. The rearrangement links TRBV18 to TRBJ2-2; 9 bases line up with TRBD1. The CDR3 is 17 amino acids. V gave up 0 bases and J gave up 0 bases; unmatched junction bases: 2. The germline V gene encodes CDR1 KGHSH and CDR2 LQKENI. The CDR3 DNA sequence: TGTGCCAGCTCACCACCCCGACAGGGGGCGAACACCGGGGAGCTGTTTTTT. Encoded protein: CASSPPRQGANTGELFF.

This clonotype was picked up a small number of times. CDR3 amino acids: CAWSPRGGLGEQFF. The DNA for the CDR3 is TGTGCCTGGAGTCCGCGGGGGGGACTAGGGGAGCAGTTCTTC. The chain has TRBV30 and TRBJ2-1; 9 bases align to TRBD2. V lost 2 bases and J lost 10; bases outside the gene matches: 9. The germline V gene encodes CDR1 GTSNPN and CDR2 SVGIG (reference sequence). The CDR3 has 14 amino acids.

As for this clonotype: The junction differs from germline at one of its ends, possibly a read error. The CDR3 nucleotides read TGTGCCGGCAGCTTAACTCGGGGGGGCACTGAAGCTTTCTTT. Residues: CAGSLTRGGTEAFF. The chain employs TRBV11-1 and TRBJ1-1; the D gene is possibly TRBD1 (5 bases). The CDR3 extends over 14 amino acids. Germline V gene sequence: CDR1 SGHAT, CDR2 FQDESV (reference sequence).

This clonotype was counted at least ten times. The gene calls are TRBV28 and TRBJ2-3, with 9 bases that match TRBD1. Looked up from germline, CDR1 is MDHEN and CDR2 is SYDVKM. There are 14 residues in the CDR3. The J segment lost 5 bases and the V segment lost 8 bases, leaving 8 bases of the junction unmatched. The DNA of the CDR3 is TGTGCCAGCTCGGGGGACAGGGTGGAAGATACGCAGTATTTT. It is translated as CASSGDRVEDTQYF. Combining the CDR3 with reference TRBV28 and TRBJ2-3 gives the whole variable domain DVKVTQSSRYLVKRTGEKVFLECVQDMDHENMFWYRQDPGLGLRLIYFSYDVKMKEKGDIPEGYSVSREKKERFSLILESASTNQTSMYLCASSGDRVEDTQYFGPGTRLTVL.

The chain recombines TRBV20-1 with TRBJ2-2; 7 bases map to TRBD1. V lost 6 bases to trimming and J lost 0 bases; unmatched junction nucleotides: 1. CDR3 length: 13 amino acids. CDR1 and CDR2 (germline): DFQATT, SNEGSKA (reference sequence). CDR3 protein: CSAGTANTGELFF. The CDR3 bases are TGCAGTGCCGGGACAGCGAACACCGGGGAGCTGTTTTTT.

The chain recombines TRBV3-1 with TRBJ1-5; tentatively, D is TRBD1 (6 bases). V lost 7 bases and J 2 bases, leaving 12 bases between the germline ends. Germline V CDR1 and CDR2: LGHDT, YNNKEL (reference sequence). This CDR3 region has 14 residues. CDR3 region: CASTEGVRNQPQHF. CDR3 sequence (DNA): TGTGCCAGCACCGAGGGGGTCCGCAATCAGCCCCAGCATTTT. The full variable domain, rest sourced from reference TRBV3-1 and TRBJ1-5, is DTAVSQTPKYLVTQMGNDKSIKCEQNLGHDTMYWYKQDSKKFLKIMFSYNNKELIINETVPNRFSPKSPDKAHLNLHINSLELGDSAVYFCASTEGVRNQPQHFGDGTRLSIL.

This clonotype was seen more than once but under ten times. V is TRBV12-5 and J is TRBJ1-4; 7 positions agree with TRBD1. The germline V gene has CDR1 LGHNT and CDR2 FRNRAP. Trimming at V came to 2 bases and at J to 5 bases, leaving 5 bases not matched to a gene. The CDR3 runs to 15 residues. The CDR3 sequence: CASGLPGQMNEKLFF. For the CDR3, the DNA is TGTGCTAGTGGTTTGCCGGGACAGATGAATGAAAAACTGTTTTTT.

This clonotype was observed many times. This chain connects TRBV11-2 to TRBJ2-7, with D perhaps TRBD1 (6 bases). The CDR3 extends over 15 amino acids. Looked up from germline, CDR1 is SGHAT and CDR2 is FQNNGV. Deletions cut 6 bases from V and 0 bases from J, with 15 bases between. In DNA form, the CDR3 reads TGTGCCAGCAGTCAACCCGGGACACCCTCCTACGAGCAGTACTTC. Amino acid sequence: CASSQPGTPSYEQYF.

The V and J genes are TRBV6-4 and TRBJ2-7; D remains unclear. Per germline, CDR1 MRHNA and CDR2 SNTAGT. V dropped 0 bases and J dropped 8 bases, with 8 bases sitting between them. The CDR3 contains 12 residues. The CDR3 DNA sequence: TGTGCCAGCAGTGACTCCGGCAGAAAGCAGTACTTC. This encodes CASSDSGRKQYF.

This clonotype was observed at least ten times. The V call is TRBV6-1, the J call TRBJ2-7; D is possibly TRBD2 (6 bases). This CDR3 is 14 amino acids long. Deletions cut 2 bases from V and 3 bases from J, with 11 bases between. Germline V gene lookup returns CDR1 MNHNS and CDR2 SASEGT. The CDR3 is CASSEMSGVYEQYF. The CDR3, as DNA: TGTGCCAGCAGTGAAATGTCGGGGGTCTACGAGCAGTACTTC.

This clonotype was counted at least ten times. The chain is built from TRBV20-1 and TRBJ2-1, with a weak D call TRBD1 (5 bases). Germline V gives CDR1 DFQATT, CDR2 SNEGSKA (reference sequence). This CDR3 is 15 amino acids long. Trimming took 1 base from V and 7 from J, leaving 17 bases between them. The CDR3 reads CSARVGRASLNEQFF. CDR3 bases: TGCAGTGCTAGAGTCGGCAGGGCCTCTTTGAATGAGCAGTTCTTC.

Ten or more counts support this clonotype. The chain is built from TRBV11-3 and TRBJ1-1, with no clear D. Germline V gives CDR1 SGHNT, CDR2 YENEEA. The CDR3 is 13 residues long. Trimming stripped 3 bases from V and 8 bases from J, with 13 bases between. CDR3 coding DNA: TGTGCCAGCAGCTTCCAGGCCCAAGGGGAAGCTTTCTTT. It is translated as CASSFQAQGEAFF.

This clonotype was detected a few times. CDR3 nucleotides: TGTGCCAGCGGCCCTTGGGGGGGGGCCCCCACAGATACGCAGTATTTT. Protein product: CASGPWGGAPTDTQYF. The rearrangement uses TRBV12-3 or TRBV12-4 and TRBJ2-3; perhaps TRBD2 as D (7 bases). The CDR3 length is 16 residues. Trimming removed 8 bases at V and 2 bases at J, with 20 bases between.

The rearrangement joins TRBV6-1 to TRBJ1-5, with TRBD1 matching 7 bases. This CDR3 is 17 amino acids long. Germline trimming cut 6 bases from V and 5 bases from J; bases unmatched to any gene: 16. From germline, CDR1 is MNHNS and CDR2 SASEGT. CDR3: CASSQTISQGWYQPQHF. The CDR3 DNA reads TGTGCCAGCAGCCAAACCATTTCACAGGGGTGGTATCAGCCCCAGCATTTT.

This clonotype was observed a handful of times. V gene TRBV6-2 or TRBV6-3 combines with J gene TRBJ2-2; unclear D gene. CDR1 and CDR2 from the germline V gene are MNHEY and SVGEGT. CDR3 size: 14 residues. V was pared by 2 bases and J by 5 bases, with 9 bases between. CDR3 amino acids: CASSYLVPTGELFF. CDR3 nucleotide sequence: TGTGCCAGCAGTTACCTAGTACCAACCGGGGAGCTGTTTTTT.